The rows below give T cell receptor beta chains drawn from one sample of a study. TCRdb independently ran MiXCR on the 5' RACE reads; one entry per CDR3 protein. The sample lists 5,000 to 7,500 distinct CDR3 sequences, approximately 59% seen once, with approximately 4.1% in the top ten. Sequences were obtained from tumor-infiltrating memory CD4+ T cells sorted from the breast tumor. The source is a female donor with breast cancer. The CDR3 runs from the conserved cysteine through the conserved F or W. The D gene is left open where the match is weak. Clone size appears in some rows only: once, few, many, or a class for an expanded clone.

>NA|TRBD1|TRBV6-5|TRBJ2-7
TGTGCCGGCAGTGTTCGGACAGGGAACGAGCAGTACTTC
CAGSVRTGNEQYF
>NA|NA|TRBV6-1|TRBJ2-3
TGTGCCAGTAGAATCGACACTAGCACAGATACGCAGTATTTT
CASRIDTSTDTQYF
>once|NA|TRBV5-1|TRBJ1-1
TGCGCCAGCAGCTTGGAGCGGGGGCTCACTGAAGCTTTCTTT
CASSLERGLTEAFF
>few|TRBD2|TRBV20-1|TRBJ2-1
TGCAGTGCTAGGGGGGTTAGCGGGGATACCTACAATGAGCAGTTCTTC
CSARGVSGDTYNEQFF
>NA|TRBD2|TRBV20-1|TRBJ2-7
TGCAGTGCTAATAGCTTGTGGACTAGCGGATACGAGCAGTACTTC
CSANSLWTSGYEQYF
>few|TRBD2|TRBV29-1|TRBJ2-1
TGCAGCGTTGATGGGCGGGAGGGCCTCTACAATGAGCAGTTCTTC
CSVDGREGLYNEQFF
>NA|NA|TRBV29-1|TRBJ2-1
TGCAGCGTTGCCCGGGACGATAATGAGCAGTTCTTC
CSVARDDNEQFF
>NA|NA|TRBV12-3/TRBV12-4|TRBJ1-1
TGTGCCAGCAGTTTGGCGAAAGAAGCTTTCTTT
CASSLAKEAFF
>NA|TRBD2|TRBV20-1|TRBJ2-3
TGCAGTGCAGCGAAGGCAGCGGGAGATTCGAATACGCAGTATTTT
CSAAKAAGDSNTQYF
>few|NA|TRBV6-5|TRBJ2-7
TGTGCCAGCAGACCACAGGTTTTGGCCTACGAGCAGTACTTC
CASRPQVLAYEQYF
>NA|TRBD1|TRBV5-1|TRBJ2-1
TGTGCCAGCAGCTCCGGGACAGGGATAAGCTCCTACAATGAGCAGTTCTTC
CASSSGTGISSYNEQFF
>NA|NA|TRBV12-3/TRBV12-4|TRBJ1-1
TGTGCCAGCAGTCATACTAGCGGGGGGTCTACTGAAGCTTTCTTT
CASSHTSGGSTEAFF
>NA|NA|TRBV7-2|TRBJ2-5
TGTGCCAGCTGCTTAGTTACAGCACAAGAGACCCAGTACTTC
CASCLVTAQETQYF
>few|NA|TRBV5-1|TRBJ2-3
TGCGCCAGCGACCTGACGGGGGACACAGATACGCAGTATTTT
CASDLTGDTDTQYF
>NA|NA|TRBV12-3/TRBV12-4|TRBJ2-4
TGTGCCAGCAGTTTAAACCGCAGAGTACATGGGGAGTACTTC
CASSLNRRVHGEYF
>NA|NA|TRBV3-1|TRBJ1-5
TGTGCCAGCAGCCAGGGGTCTGGCAATCAGCCCCAGCATTTT
CASSQGSGNQPQHF
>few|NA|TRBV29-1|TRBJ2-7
TGCCCTCTCTCGGGGGTACAGGGCTACGAGCAGTACTTC
CPLSGVQGYEQYF
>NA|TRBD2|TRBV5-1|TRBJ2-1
TGCGCCAGCAGCCCCCGGACTAGCGGGAGGAACAATGAGCAGCTCTTC
CASSPRTSGRNNEQLF
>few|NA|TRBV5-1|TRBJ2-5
TGCGCCAGCAGCTCCGGGACTGGTAAAGAGACCCAGTACTTC
CASSSGTGKETQYF
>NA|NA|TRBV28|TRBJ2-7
TGTGCCAGCAGTCTCGGACACTACGAGCAGTACTTC
CASSLGHYEQYF
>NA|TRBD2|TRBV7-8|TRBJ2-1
TGTGCCAGCAGCGAGAGCGGGAGGGCCGAGAATGAGCAGTTCTTC
CASSESGRAENEQFF
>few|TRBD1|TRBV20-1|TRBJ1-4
TGCAGTGCTAGAGATCTGGGAAGGGGGCCTAATGAAAAACTGTTTTTT
CSARDLGRGPNEKLFF
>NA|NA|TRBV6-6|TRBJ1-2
TGTGCCAGCAGTCACAAAGGGCATTCCCGATATGGCTACACCTTC
CASSHKGHSRYGYTF
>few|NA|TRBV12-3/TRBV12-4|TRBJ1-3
TGTGCCAGCAGTTTATCGGGTGACCCCAGCTATATCAACACCATATATTTT
CASSLSGDPSYINTIYF
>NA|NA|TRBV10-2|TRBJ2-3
TGCGCCAGCAGTGGTAGGGATACGCAGTATTTT
CASSGRDTQYF
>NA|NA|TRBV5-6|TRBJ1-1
TGTGCCAGCAGCGTGATTAGGGGTCCGGGGGACACTGAAGCTTTCTTT
CASSVIRGPGDTEAFF
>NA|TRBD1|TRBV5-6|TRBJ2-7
TGTGCCAGCAGCGGACGACAGGGGGACGAGCAGTACTTC
CASSGRQGDEQYF
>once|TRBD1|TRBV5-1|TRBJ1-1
TGCGCCAGCAGCTTGGATCCAGGGGGCGAGAACACTGAAGCTTTCTTT
CASSLDPGGENTEAFF
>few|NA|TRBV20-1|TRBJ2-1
TGCAGTGCTATGACTAGTATTCCTCAGGCCGATGAGCTGTTCTTC
CSAMTSIPQADELFF
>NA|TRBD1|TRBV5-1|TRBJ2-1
TGCGCCAGCAGCACAGGGGCGACAGGCTTCTACAATGAGCAGTTCTTC
CASSTGATGFYNEQFF
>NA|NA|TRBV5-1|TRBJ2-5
TGCGCCAGCAGCTTGGGGGACACCCAAGAGACCCAGTACTTC
CASSLGDTQETQYF
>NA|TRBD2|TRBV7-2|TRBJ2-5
TGTGCCAGCAGCCCCCAACTAGCGGGAGGGACCCAGTACTTT
CASSPQLAGGTQYF